The 20 T cell receptor beta chains listed next were all sequenced from one sample in a study of blood T cell repertoires in COVID-19. Some clones are missing from TCRdb's copy, which holds only in-frame ones; the method was immunoSEQ multiplex PCR. The profile shows 150,000 to 200,000 clones, 84% of them singletons. Sequenced input: PBMCs or T cells enriched from blood (not recorded which). The receptors were sampled from a woman in her fifties or sixties who had recovered from COVID-19.

The V and J genes are TRBV14 and TRBJ1-1; D not certain. The CDR3 runs 14 residues. The germline V and J ends were trimmed by 4 bases and 1 base, with 10 bases remaining between them. Per germline, CDR1 SGHDN and CDR2 FVKESK. CDR3 in amino acids: CASSPGWKNTEAFF. The CDR3 nucleotides read TGTGCCAGCAGCCCGGGATGGAAGAACACTGAAGCTTTCTTT.

The CDR3 nucleotides are TGTGCCAGTAGTATAGCTATGAACACTGAAGCTTTCTTT. Residues: CASSIAMNTEAFF. This chain links TRBV19 with TRBJ1-1; no clear D gene. The CDR3 length is 13 residues. V shed 1 base and J shed 0 bases, with 3 bases lying between them. CDR1 is LNHDA, CDR2 SQIVND, per germline (reference sequence).

This rearrangement joins TRBV6-2 or TRBV6-3 to TRBJ2-1; tentatively, D is TRBD2 (6 bases). The germline V gene has CDR1 MNHEY and CDR2 SVGEGT. This CDR3 has 16 amino acids. V was trimmed by 0 bases and J by 0 bases, leaving 9 bases between them. This CDR3 is CASSYSGTVSYNEQFF. The CDR3, as DNA: TGTGCCAGCAGTTACTCCGGGACTGTCTCCTACAATGAGCAGTTCTTC.

This clone is a singleton in its sample. The chain uses TRBV2 and TRBJ1-1; D is possibly TRBD1 (6 bases). V was trimmed by 4 bases and J by 4 bases, leaving 16 bases between them. The CDR3 is made up of 15 amino acids. Germline CDR1 is SNHLY and CDR2 is FYNNEI. The CDR3 region is CASSAHQGSGTEAFF. CDR3 in DNA: TGTGCCAGCAGTGCCCATCAGGGGTCGGGCACTGAAGCTTTCTTT.

V gene TRBV28 combines with J gene TRBJ2-5; D possibly corresponds to TRBD1 (6 bases). The germline V gene has CDR1 MDHEN and CDR2 SYDVKM. Trimming stripped 2 bases from V and 7 bases from J, with 11 bases between. The CDR3 loop spans 13 amino acids. This chain's CDR3 is CASSLGGRPTQYF. The CDR3 DNA reads as TGTGCCAGCAGTTTAGGGGGCCGGCCGACCCAGTACTTC.

Remarks on this clone: The junction departs from the called germline gene at one end, perhaps through a read error. The CDR3, as DNA: TGTGCCAGTAGTATGGAAGAGGAGTTACGCTTT. It is translated as CASSMEEELRF. V and J are TRBV19 and TRBJ1-5; D gene uncertain. Germline values: CDR1 LNHDA, CDR2 SQIVND (reference sequence). The CDR3 sequence is 11 residues long.

The CDR3 region is CASSQELGLAGIEQFF. The CDR3 DNA is TGTGCCAGCAGCCAAGAACTCGGACTAGCGGGAATTGAGCAGTTCTTC. The chain is built from TRBV4-2 and TRBJ2-1, with 12 positions matching TRBD2. Per germline, CDR1 LGHNA and CDR2 YNFKEQ. Trimming cost V 0 bases and J 9 bases; bases outside gene matches: 6. The CDR3 consists of 16 residues.

The rearrangement uses TRBV10-3 and TRBJ2-3, with 8 bases that match TRBD2. CDR1 is ENHRY and CDR2 is SYGVKD in the germline V gene. The CDR3 consists of 19 residues. The junction had 19 bases not matched to a gene; V was cut back by 8 bases and J by 0 bases. CDR3 loop: CAIAPRGGGRFSSTDTQYF. The CDR3 DNA reads TGTGCCATCGCCCCTCGGGGCGGGGGGCGTTTTTCTAGCACAGATACGCAGTATTTT.

CDR3 protein: CASSLAGGPSNEQFF. The CDR3 bases are TGTGCCAGCAGTTTAGCGGGAGGGCCATCCAATGAGCAGTTCTTC. The rearrangement joins TRBV6-5 to TRBJ2-1; 11 bases match TRBD2. The CDR3 is 15 amino acids. Trimming cost V 4 bases and J 6 bases; bases outside gene matches: 5. Germline loops: CDR1 MNHEY, CDR2 SVGAGI.

CDR3: CSVDDLAGATLNTDTQYF. CDR3 coding DNA: TGCAGCGTTGACGATCTAGCGGGAGCGACACTAAACACAGATACGCAGTATTTT. The chain combines TRBV29-1 with TRBJ2-3; 10 bases map to TRBD2. Per the germline V gene, CDR1 is SQVTM and CDR2 is ANQGSEA. After removal of 3 bases from V and 2 bases from J, the junction contained 14 bases not matched to a gene. This CDR3 region has 18 residues.

The genes are TRBV7-9 and TRBJ2-1; the match to TRBD2 covers 11 bases. V lost 5 bases, J lost 7 bases, and 7 bases stayed unmatched. The CDR3 loop spans 15 amino acids. CDR1 and CDR2 from the germline V gene are SEHNR and FQNEAQ (reference sequence). In DNA, the CDR3 is TGTGCCAGCAGCCTACTAGCGGGAGCTTTAAATGAGCAGTTCTTC. Encoded protein: CASSLLAGALNEQFF.

The chain uses TRBV4-2 and TRBJ2-1; 11 positions match TRBD2. Germline V CDR1 and CDR2: LGHNA, YNFKEQ. The V gene end was trimmed by 1 base and the J gene end by 8 bases; junction bases not matched to a gene: 7. This CDR3 region has 16 residues. The CDR3 is CASSQAVTSGVYEQFF. As DNA, the CDR3 is TGTGCCAGCAGCCAAGCGGTGACTAGCGGGGTATATGAGCAGTTCTTC.

The chain couples TRBV6-2 or TRBV6-3 to TRBJ1-1; the D is unclear. V was cut by 3 bases and J by 8 bases, with 10 bases left in between. The CDR3 totals 12 residues. The germline V gene has CDR1 MNHEY and CDR2 SVGEGT. As DNA, the CDR3 is TGTGCCAGCAGTTATAAGGGAGGCGAAGCTTTCTTT. It is translated as CASSYKGGEAFF.

This clone appeared once. The rearrangement links TRBV19 to TRBJ2-5; 7 nucleotides line up with TRBD1. J gave up 3 bases and V 5 bases, and 9 bases lay outside the gene matches. CDR1 and CDR2 (germline): LNHDA, SQIVND (reference sequence). The CDR3 is 15 amino acids. The CDR3 loop reads CASSYRGLTKETQYF. The DNA of the CDR3 is TGTGCCAGTAGTTATAGGGGGCTAACGAAAGAGACCCAGTACTTC. Combining the CDR3 with reference TRBV19 and TRBJ2-5 gives the whole variable domain DGGITQSPKYLFRKEGQNVTLSCEQNLNHDAMYWYRQDPGQGLRLIYYSQIVNDFQKGDIAEGYSVSREKKESFPLTVTSAQKNPTAFYLCASSYRGLTKETQYFGPGTRLLVL.

CDR3 amino acids: CASSLTAGGFGYTF. For the CDR3, the DNA is TGTGCCAGCAGCTTAACCGCGGGTGGGTTTGGCTACACCTTC. This chain joins TRBV7-3 and TRBJ1-2; no definite D call. Germline V gives CDR1 SGHTA, CDR2 FQGTGA. The CDR3 runs to 14 residues. The germline V and J ends were trimmed by 0 bases and 7 bases, with 12 bases remaining between them.

The chain has TRBV27 and TRBJ1-2, with a tentative D call TRBD1 (5 bases). Between the trimmed V and J ends, which lost 3 bases and 4 bases, there was a span of 12 bases. Germline V gene data show CDR1 as MNHEY and CDR2 as SMNVEV (reference sequence). The CDR3 is made up of 14 amino acids. The CDR3 spells CASSFGGGVYGYTF. Here the CDR3 DNA reads TGTGCCAGCAGTTTCGGGGGAGGGGTCTATGGCTACACCTTC.

The rearrangement uses TRBV10-3 and TRBJ2-3; D may be TRBD2 (6 bases). CDR3 size: 12 residues. Germline CDR1 is ENHRY and CDR2 is SYGVKD. Trimming stripped 8 bases from V and 4 bases from J, with 10 bases between. Written as DNA, the CDR3 is TGTGCCATCTACTCGGGGGCAGATACGCAGTATTTT. Encoded protein: CAIYSGADTQYF.

The J gene is TRBJ2-1, the V gene TRBV7-3; 8 bases map to TRBD2. V lost 4 bases, J lost 7 bases, and 15 bases stayed unmatched. The CDR3 extends over 17 amino acids. In germline, CDR1 is SGHTA, CDR2 FQGTGA. This chain's CDR3 is CASSWGGTAGAINEQFF. DNA for the CDR3: TGTGCCAGCAGCTGGGGGGGTACAGCGGGAGCCATAAATGAGCAGTTCTTC.

The chain employs TRBV4-2 and TRBJ2-2; 8 bases match TRBD2. Trimming at V came to 0 bases and at J to 5 bases, leaving 8 bases not matched to a gene. CDR3 length: 17 amino acids. CDR1 and CDR2 from the germline V gene are LGHNA and YNFKEQ. CDR3 bases: TGTGCCAGCAGCCAAGATCGGGCTAGCGGGCGGACCGGGGAGCTGTTTTTT. Its protein product is CASSQDRASGRTGELFF.

The sample holds a few counts of this clone. The rearrangement uses TRBV7-9 and TRBJ2-3, with D unresolved. The CDR3 is 12 residues long. Germline CDR1 and CDR2: SEHNR and FQNEAQ (reference sequence). V was trimmed by 6 bases and J by 6 bases, leaving 10 bases between them. CDR3: CASRIEVDTQYF. CDR3 in DNA: TGTGCCAGCAGGATAGAGGTGGATACGCAGTATTTT.